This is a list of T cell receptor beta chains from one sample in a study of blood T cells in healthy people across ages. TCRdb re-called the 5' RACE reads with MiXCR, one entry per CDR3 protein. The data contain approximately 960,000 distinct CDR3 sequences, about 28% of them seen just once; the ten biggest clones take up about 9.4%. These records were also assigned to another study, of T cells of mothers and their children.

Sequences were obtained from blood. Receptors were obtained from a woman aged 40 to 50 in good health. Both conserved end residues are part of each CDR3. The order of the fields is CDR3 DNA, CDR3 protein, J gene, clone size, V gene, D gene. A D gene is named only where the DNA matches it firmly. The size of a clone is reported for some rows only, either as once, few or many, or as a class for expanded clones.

TGCAGCGTTGAAGTCGGCGGCGAGCAGTTCTTC	CSVEVGGEQFF	TRBJ2-1	many	TRBV29-1	.
TGTGCCAGCAGCTTACCAGGGGGCTTTTACGAGCAGTACTTC	CASSLPGGFYEQYF	TRBJ2-7	many	TRBV7-8	TRBD1
TGCAGTGCTAGAGGACAGATCGAGCAGTACTTC	CSARGQIEQYF	TRBJ2-7	many	TRBV20-1	.
TGTGCCAGCAGTTCCCGGGACGTCTACGAGCAGTACTTC	CASSSRDVYEQYF	TRBJ2-7	.	TRBV28	.
TGTGCCAGCAGTCCCGGCAGAGTAATGAACACTGAAGCTTTCTTT	CASSPGRVMNTEAFF	TRBJ1-1	.	TRBV6-5	.
TGTGCCAGCAGTTTAATGAGGGGATACGAGCAGTACTTC	CASSLMRGYEQYF	TRBJ2-7	few	TRBV12-3/TRBV12-4	.
TGTGCCAGCAGCATAGGGACTAGCGGGCTCACCTACGAGCAGTACTTC	CASSIGTSGLTYEQYF	TRBJ2-7	once	TRBV7-2	TRBD2
TGTGCCAGCAGCCCGGGCCGGGACAGGGGGCTTTTAGGCTATGGCTACACCTTC	CASSPGRDRGLLGYGYTF	TRBJ1-2	few	TRBV11-2	TRBD1
TGCAGTGCTAGAGCCCCGACTACGAAGGCCCCCTACGAGCAGTACTTC	CSARAPTTKAPYEQYF	TRBJ2-7	many	TRBV20-1	.
TGTGCCAGCAGTTACTCTATAGATCCCCCGTACAATGAGCAGTTCTTC	CASSYSIDPPYNEQFF	TRBJ2-1	.	TRBV6-6	.
TGTGCCTGGAGCCTGGGGGGTTTTAACTATGGCTACACCTTC	CAWSLGGFNYGYTF	TRBJ1-2	many	TRBV30	.
TGTGCCAGCAGCTCGACTGGCGGGAGCGCAGATACGCAGTATTTT	CASSSTGGSADTQYF	TRBJ2-3	.	TRBV9	TRBD2
TGCAGTGCTTCTAGCGGGAGTAGATCGGAGACCCAGTACTTC	CSASSGSRSETQYF	TRBJ2-5	many	TRBV20-1	TRBD2
TGTGCCAGCAGTGAGGACGGGACACTCTACGAGCAGTACTTC	CASSEDGTLYEQYF	TRBJ2-7	.	TRBV2	.
TGTGCCATCAGTGTCGGGAACACTGAAGCTTTCTTT	CAISVGNTEAFF	TRBJ1-1	.	TRBV10-3	.
TGTGCCAGCAGCAACCGTCGGGACAGGGGAACCAGCTACACCTTC	CASSNRRDRGTSYTF	TRBJ1-2	.	TRBV7-2	TRBD1
TGCAGTGCTAGTGGGACAGGGGGCTACGAGCAGTACTTC	CSASGTGGYEQYF	TRBJ2-7	many	TRBV20-1	TRBD1
TGCAGTGCTGCCATTGGACGGGGGGGGCCATACGAGCAGTACTTC	CSAAIGRGGPYEQYF	TRBJ2-7	many	TRBV20-1	TRBD2
TGTGCCAGCTCACCGGAGACAGGGGAAGCTTTCTTT	CASSPETGEAFF	TRBJ1-1	few	TRBV18	TRBD1
TGCAGCGTTGTGGCTAGCGGGGTAGCTACCTACGAGCAGTACTTC	CSVVASGVATYEQYF	TRBJ2-7	.	TRBV29-1	TRBD2
TGTGCCAGCCGGCCACAGGGGGGCTCCTACGAGCAGTACTTC	CASRPQGGSYEQYF	TRBJ2-7	.	TRBV28	TRBD1
TGTGCCAGCAGCGTAGTGGGGGCGGGGGCGAATGAGCAGTTCTTC	CASSVVGAGANEQFF	TRBJ2-1	.	TRBV9	.
TGCGCCAGCAGCTGGCAGGACTCTCCTTCTAGCACAGATACGCAGTATTTT	CASSWQDSPSSTDTQYF	TRBJ2-3	.	TRBV5-1	.
TGCAGTGCCTCTAACGAGTTAGCGGGGGAGCCCTACGAGCAGTACTTC	CSASNELAGEPYEQYF	TRBJ2-7	many	TRBV20-1	TRBD2
TGTGCCAGCAGTCGGACAAATTCTTTATCCCGCGACTCCGAGCAGTACTTC	CASSRTNSLSRDSEQYF	TRBJ2-7	few	TRBV28	.
TGTGCCAGCAGCTTAGAGTGGGGGGCGACGGTGAACACCGGGGAGCTGTTTTTT	CASSLEWGATVNTGELFF	TRBJ2-2	once	TRBV7-6	.
TGTGCCAGCAGCTTACCGGGGTTAGGTACTGAAGCTTTCTTT	CASSLPGLGTEAFF	TRBJ1-1	.	TRBV7-9	.
TGCAGTGCTAGAGGTCTAGCGGGCAGCTCCTACGAGCAGTACTTC	CSARGLAGSSYEQYF	TRBJ2-7	many	TRBV20-1	TRBD2
TGTGCCAGCAGTTCCCCCCGCGACAGGGGACACTATGGCTACACCTTC	CASSSPRDRGHYGYTF	TRBJ1-2	.	TRBV6-5	TRBD1